The 29 T cell receptor beta chains given below trace back to one sample, sequenced in a study of cytomegalovirus exposure and HLA in healthy donors. Researchers ran the PCR with 60 Vbeta and 13 Jbeta primers. Method: immunoSEQ multiplex PCR; TCRdb's copy keeps in-frame clones and lacks some. Of about 160,000 clones in the sample, roughly 80% were seen once. The sequencing input was PBMCs. Receptors originate from a man aged 25-40 years in good health and CMV-seronegative.

V usage is TRBV5-1 and J usage is TRBJ2-2; 10 bases match TRBD2. The CDR3 has 19 residues. With V trimmed by 4 bases and J by 7 bases, 19 bases remained unmatched. Germline-derived CDR1 and CDR2 are SGHRS and YFSETQ. The CDR3 DNA follows: TGCGCCAGCAGCCCCCGGGAAAAGCGGGAGGGCCGGACCGACGGGGAGCTGTTTTTT. It yields the protein CASSPREKREGRTDGELFF.

The chain joins TRBV15 to TRBJ1-3; 7 nucleotides align to TRBD1. Trimming took 5 bases from V and 2 from J; bases not matched to a gene: 3. CDR1 is LNHNV and CDR2 is YYDKDF in the germline V gene (reference sequence). CDR3 size: 14 residues. The CDR3: CATSLGGTGNTIYF. In nucleotides, the CDR3 is TGTGCCACCAGCTTAGGGGGCACTGGAAACACCATATATTTT.

The chain links TRBV29-1 to TRBJ2-2; possibly TRBD2 for D (5 bases). This CDR3 is 18 amino acids long. The V gene's germline CDR1 is SQVTM and CDR2 ANQGSEA. The ends were cut back, 4 bases at V and 5 bases at J, with 26 bases in the middle. The CDR3 loop is CSVGLRGIGRNPTGELFF. CDR3 DNA sequence: TGCAGCGTTGGACTCCGGGGAATAGGCCGGAACCCAACCGGGGAGCTGTTTTTT.

V gene TRBV4-3 combines with J gene TRBJ1-4; no reliable D call. The CDR3 sequence is 15 residues long. Trimming left V 0 bases short and J 4 bases short, with 9 bases between. The germline V gene encodes CDR1 LGHNA and CDR2 YSLEER. For the CDR3, the DNA is TGCGCCAGCAGCCAAGATACAGCAGTTAATGAAAAACTGTTTTTT. Protein: CASSQDTAVNEKLFF.

This rearrangement joins TRBV4-3 to TRBJ1-6; D unclear. V lost 2 bases and J 9 bases, leaving 8 bases between the germline ends. Germline CDR1 is LGHNA and CDR2 is YSLEER. The CDR3 is 13 amino acids. The CDR3 reads CASSQRTASPLHF. CDR3 nucleotide sequence: TGCGCCAGCAGCCAACGGACTGCTTCACCCCTCCACTTT.

This chain uses TRBV9 with TRBJ1-1, with TRBD1 matching over 7 bases. After removal of 2 bases from V and 4 bases from J, the junction contained 5 bases not matched to a gene. CDR1 is SGDLS and CDR2 is YYNGEE in the germline V gene. This CDR3 spans 14 amino acids. DNA for the CDR3: TGTGCCAGCAGCGTTTCAGGGGGTTCCACTGAAGCTTTCTTT. It encodes CASSVSGGSTEAFF.

The V call is TRBV6-1, the J call TRBJ2-1; 11 positions agree with TRBD2. The CDR3 contains 16 residues. CDR1 is MNHNS, CDR2 SASEGT, per germline. V was clipped by 6 bases and J by 0 bases; unmatched bases: 4. The CDR3 reads CASRETSGSSYNEQFF. The CDR3 region has the DNA TGTGCCAGCAGGGAAACTAGCGGGAGCTCCTACAATGAGCAGTTCTTC.

On this clone: This sample also contains other DNA sequences that code for the same CDR3. The J gene is TRBJ2-1, the V gene TRBV5-1, with 9 bases matching TRBD1. Trimming at V came to 3 bases and at J to 0 bases, leaving 1 base not matched to a gene. The germline CDR1 and CDR2 sequences are SGHRS and YFSETQ. The length of the CDR3 is 15 residues. The CDR3 sequence is CASSSGQGSYNEQFF. Here the CDR3 DNA reads TGCGCCAGCAGCTCGGGACAGGGCTCCTACAATGAGCAGTTCTTC. The variable domain in full, with the rest retrieved from reference TRBV5-1 and TRBJ2-1, is KAGVTQTPRYLIKTRGQQVTLSCSPISGHRSVSWYQQTPGQGLQFLFEYFSETQRNKGNFPGRFSGRQFSNSRSEMNVSTLELGDSALYLCASSSGQGSYNEQFFGPGTRLTVL.

This clone was seen once. This chain uses TRBV6-5 with TRBJ2-7; the match to TRBD2 covers 12 bases. The V gene's germline CDR1 is MNHEY and CDR2 SVGAGI. Trimming took 8 bases from V and 7 from J; bases not matched to a gene: 12. This CDR3 is built from 15 residues. The CDR3 DNA reads as TGTGCCAGCCAATCACCACTAGCGGGGGGTGGAGAGCAGTACTTC. Translating it yields CASQSPLAGGGEQYF.

The chain joins TRBV5-6 to TRBJ2-7; 7 bases are a match to TRBD2. This CDR3 region has 17 residues. In germline, CDR1 is SGHDT, CDR2 YYEEEE. J was trimmed by 8 bases and V by 0 bases; bases with no gene match: 17. CDR3 sequence reads: CASSLGVWGRGDTKQYF. CDR3 DNA: TGTGCCAGCAGCTTGGGCGTTTGGGGGAGGGGAGATACGAAGCAGTACTTC.

The rearrangement joins TRBV9 to TRBJ1-6; unclear D gene. Germline loops: CDR1 SGDLS, CDR2 YYNGEE. This CDR3 has 15 residues. V was trimmed by 0 bases and J by 0 bases, leaving 4 bases between them. The DNA of the CDR3 is TGTGCCAGCAGCGTAGGGAGCTCCTATAATTCACCCCTCCACTTT. It translates to CASSVGSSYNSPLHF. Drawing the rest from reference TRBV9 and TRBJ1-6, the complete variable domain is DSGVTQTPKHLITATGQRVTLRCSPRSGDLSVYWYQQSLDQGLQFLIQYYNGEERAKGNILERFSAQQFPDLHSELNLSSLELGDSALYFCASSVGSSYNSPLHFGNGTRLTVT.

This chain connects TRBV28 to TRBJ1-4, with 9 bases aligning to TRBD1. V was pared by 10 bases and J by 2 bases, with 5 bases of the junction left unmatched. The CDR3 has 14 amino acids. CDR1 and CDR2 from the germline V gene are MDHEN and SYDVKM. Here the CDR3 DNA reads TGTGCCACACAGGGGGCGCGTACTAATGAAAAACTGTTTTTT. It codes for CATQGARTNEKLFF.

The V and J genes are TRBV5-1 and TRBJ2-3; TRBD2 aligns across 7 bases. V gave up 0 bases and J gave up 2 bases; unmatched junction bases: 3. Looked up from germline, CDR1 is SGHRS and CDR2 is YFSETQ. The length of the CDR3 is 15 residues. CDR3 sequence: CASSLGLAATDTQYF. As DNA, the CDR3 is TGCGCCAGCAGCTTGGGGCTAGCGGCCACAGATACGCAGTATTTT.

This clone showed up just a few times. V and J are TRBV9 and TRBJ1-6; TRBD1 agrees at 12 bases. Germline trimming cut 0 bases from V and 6 bases from J; bases unmatched to any gene: 4. Germline V lookup: CDR1 SGDLS, CDR2 YYNGEE. The CDR3 covers 17 residues. The DNA for the CDR3 is TGTGCCAGCAGCGTAGGGCGGGACAGGGGGCCTAATTCACCCCTCCACTTT. The encoded protein is CASSVGRDRGPNSPLHF. Filled out from reference TRBV9 and TRBJ1-6, the complete variable domain reads DSGVTQTPKHLITATGQRVTLRCSPRSGDLSVYWYQQSLDQGLQFLIQYYNGEERAKGNILERFSAQQFPDLHSELNLSSLELGDSALYFCASSVGRDRGPNSPLHFGNGTRLTVT.

This chain links TRBV10-3 with TRBJ2-7, with 11 positions matching TRBD2. Per the germline V gene, CDR1 is ENHRY and CDR2 is SYGVKD. This CDR3 spans 17 amino acids. V lost 8 bases, J lost 0 bases, and 12 bases stayed unmatched. The DNA for the CDR3 is TGTGCCATCCGGGGTAGCGGGAGGGCCGGGGCCTCCTACGAGCAGTACTTC. Encoded protein: CAIRGSGRAGASYEQYF.

This clone appeared once. V usage is TRBV28 and J usage is TRBJ2-5; D is undetermined. The CDR3 consists of 13 residues. The V gene lost 2 bases and the J gene lost 5 bases, with 9 bases spanning the gap. CDR1 is MDHEN and CDR2 is SYDVKM in the germline V gene. The CDR3 loop is CASSLAGDETQYF. The CDR3 DNA is TGTGCCAGCAGTTTAGCAGGCGACGAGACCCAGTACTTC.

The chain couples TRBV28 to TRBJ2-7; the D gene is possibly TRBD1 (6 bases). Trimming removed 5 bases from V and 0 bases from J, with 14 bases in between. There are 15 residues in the CDR3. Germline V gene data show CDR1 as MDHEN and CDR2 as SYDVKM. The CDR3 here is CASSTQGKGSYEQYF. DNA of the CDR3: TGTGCCAGCAGTACACAGGGAAAGGGCTCCTACGAGCAGTACTTC.

The chain joins TRBV4-2 to TRBJ2-3; 16 bases match TRBD2. CDR3 size: 16 residues. V was clipped by 4 bases and J by 3 bases; unmatched bases: 1. Germline CDR1 and CDR2: LGHNA and YNFKEQ. CDR3 nucleotide sequence: TGTGCCAGCAGCCCGGGACTAGCGGGAGGGACAGATACGCAGTATTTT. Its protein is CASSPGLAGGTDTQYF.

In its sample, this clone was seen a few times. The rearrangement links TRBV11-2 to TRBJ1-2; tentative D call: TRBD1 (6 bases). The germline gives CDR1 SGHAT, CDR2 FQNNGV. The CDR3 has 16 amino acids. V was trimmed by 5 bases and J by 3 bases, leaving 19 bases between them. The CDR3 DNA sequence: TGTGCCAGCAGCAAGAACGACGTCGGGACACACTATGGCTACACCTTC. Its protein is CASSKNDVGTHYGYTF.

DNA for the CDR3: TGTGCCAGCAGCTTAGATCCCCAGGGCTTAACCATATCTGGAAACACCATATATTTT. It translates to CASSLDPQGLTISGNTIYF. The V gene is TRBV7-2, the J gene TRBJ1-3, with D perhaps TRBD1 (5 bases). The CDR3 sequence is 19 residues long. Germline V CDR1 and CDR2: SGHTA, FQGNSA. V dropped 1 base and J dropped 1 base, with 20 bases sitting between them. Full variable domain (remainder filled in from reference TRBV7-2 and TRBJ1-3): GAGVSQSPSNKVTEKGKDVELRCDPISGHTALYWYRQSLGQGLEFLIYFQGNSAPDKSGLPSDRFSAERTGGSVSTLTIQRTQQEDSAVYLCASSLDPQGLTISGNTIYFGEGSWLTVV.

Details on this clone: One end of the junction does not line up with germline, which may come from a read error. The chain is built from TRBV7-9 and TRBJ2-5; the match to TRBD1 covers 7 bases. CDR1 and CDR2 (germline): SEHNR, FQNEAQ (reference sequence). The CDR3 length is 12 residues. The CDR3 spells CSSSSQGETQYF. The CDR3 nucleotides are TGTTCCAGCAGCTCACAGGGGGAGACCCAGTACTTC.

This sequence joins TRBV13 and TRBJ2-7; 11 bases line up with TRBD1. CDR3 length: 15 residues. Trimming took 3 bases from V and 3 from J; bases not matched to a gene: 4. Per the germline V gene, CDR1 is PRHDT and CDR2 is FYEKMQ (reference sequence). In nucleotides, the CDR3 is TGTGCCAGCAGCTTTCCGGGACAGGGGGACTACGAGCAGTACTTC. The encoded protein is CASSFPGQGDYEQYF.

The V gene is TRBV7-6, the J gene TRBJ2-1, with D perhaps matching TRBD1 (6 bases). The CDR3 spans 20 residues. Germline CDR1 reads SGHVS; CDR2 reads FNYEAQ. The germline V and J ends were trimmed by 2 bases and 1 base, with 24 bases remaining between them. The CDR3 reads CASSLPRGRQDWVSYNEQFF. The CDR3 DNA is TGTGCCAGCAGCTTACCGAGGGGCAGACAGGACTGGGTATCCTACAATGAGCAGTTCTTC.

The count of this clone is one. The chain links TRBV5-1 to TRBJ2-7, with 7 bases identical to TRBD1. Trimming removed 5 bases from V and 3 bases from J; junction bases left unmatched: 11. Germline CDR1 reads SGHRS; CDR2 reads YFSETQ. This CDR3 spans 15 amino acids. For the CDR3, the DNA is TGCGCCAGCAGGCCTGCGGCAGGGGGATACTACGAGCAGTACTTC. It is translated as CASRPAAGGYYEQYF.

V usage is TRBV7-3 and J usage is TRBJ2-7; D unclear. The germline gives CDR1 SGHTA, CDR2 FQGTGA. Trimming shortened V by 5 bases and J by 6 bases, and 11 bases separated the two germline ends. The CDR3 is 12 amino acids. Written as DNA, the CDR3 is TGTGCCAGCAGCCTCAACTCGGGCGAGCAGTACTTC. It codes for CASSLNSGEQYF.

The table lists this clone with a count of one. The V call is TRBV27, the J call TRBJ1-5, with 9 positions matching TRBD1. The CDR3 is 20 amino acids. Germline CDR1 MNHEY, CDR2 SMNVEV (reference sequence). The V gene end was trimmed by 7 bases and the J gene end by 4 bases; junction bases not matched to a gene: 23. CDR3 region: CASTRNTQNTGTGSNQPQHF. In nucleotides, the CDR3 is TGTGCCAGCACCCGGAACACCCAGAATACCGGGACAGGGTCGAATCAGCCCCAGCATTTT.

The rearrangement links TRBV4-2 to TRBJ2-7; 9 nucleotides line up with TRBD2. V shed 0 bases, J shed 6 bases, and the junction held 9 bases outside the gene matches. Germline CDR1 LGHNA, CDR2 YNFKEQ. CDR3 size: 16 residues. CDR3 region: CASSQDLGGGAVEQYF. The DNA for the CDR3 is TGTGCCAGCAGCCAAGATCTGGGCGGGGGGGCAGTCGAGCAGTACTTC.

V gene TRBV5-1 combines with J gene TRBJ1-5; TRBD1 matches at 8 bases. V dropped 4 bases and J dropped 2; count of bases not matched to a gene: 2. Germline CDR1 SGHRS, CDR2 YFSETQ. The CDR3 length is 14 residues. The CDR3, as DNA: TGCGCCAGCAGCCAGGGACAGGGCAATCAGCCCCAGCATTTT. It is translated as CASSQGQGNQPQHF.

The chain carries TRBV7-8 and TRBJ1-6; D call uncertain. The CDR3 has 14 residues. The ends were cut back, 5 bases at V and 7 bases at J, with 12 bases in the middle. Germline V gene lookup returns CDR1 SGHVS and CDR2 FQNEAQ. The CDR3 region is CASSPGVGNSPLHF. The DNA for the CDR3 is TGTGCCAGCAGCCCCGGGGTGGGGAATTCACCCCTCCACTTT.